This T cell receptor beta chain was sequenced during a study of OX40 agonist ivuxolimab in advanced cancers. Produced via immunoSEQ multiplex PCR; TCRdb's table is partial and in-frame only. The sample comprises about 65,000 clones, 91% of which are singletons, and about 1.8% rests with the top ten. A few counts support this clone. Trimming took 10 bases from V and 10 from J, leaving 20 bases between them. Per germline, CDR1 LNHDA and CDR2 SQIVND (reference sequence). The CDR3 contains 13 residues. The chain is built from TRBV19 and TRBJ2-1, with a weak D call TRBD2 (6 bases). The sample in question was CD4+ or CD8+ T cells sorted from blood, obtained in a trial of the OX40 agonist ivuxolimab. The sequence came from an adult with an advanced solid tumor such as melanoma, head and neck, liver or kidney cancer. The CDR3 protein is CATAGLSAGEQFF. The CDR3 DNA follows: TGTGCCACCGCGGGACTCTCGGCCGGGGAGCAGTTCTTC.